Below are 26 T cell receptor beta chains sequenced from a single sample in a study of blood T cells in healthy people across ages. Next came a second PCR, run for about 7 to 12 cycles, which used a sample-barcoded 5' primer along with a J-beta primer mix. TCRdb processed the 5' RACE reads anew with MiXCR; each CDR3 protein has one entry. In the table there are some 1,500,000 distinct CDR3 sequences, roughly 43% of which are singletons. The sequenced material came from blood. The receptor set was obtained from a young woman in good health.

This clonotype was seen only a few times. The chain carries TRBV20-1 and TRBJ1-1; no firm D call. V was shortened by 5 bases and J by 0 bases, with 10 bases between the two germline ends. The V gene's germline CDR1 is DFQATT and CDR2 SNEGSKA (reference sequence). This CDR3 region has 13 residues. The CDR3 is CSALGFLNTEAFF. In DNA form, the CDR3 reads TGCAGTGCTCTAGGTTTCTTGAACACTGAAGCTTTCTTT.

The gene calls are TRBV12-3 or TRBV12-4 and TRBJ1-1, with D possibly being TRBD1 (5 bases). The CDR3 covers 14 residues. V lost 7 bases and J lost 1, with 13 bases in between. The CDR3: CASKPQTANTEAFF. DNA of the CDR3: TGTGCCAGCAAACCGCAGACAGCGAACACTGAAGCTTTCTTT.

This clonotype was counted a few times. The gene calls are TRBV4-1 and TRBJ1-4, with 8 bases that match TRBD1. The CDR3 loop spans 17 amino acids. The germline CDR1 and CDR2 sequences are MGHRA and YSYEKL. With V trimmed by 4 bases and J by 6 bases, 13 bases remained unmatched. The CDR3 nucleotides read TGCGCCAGCAGCCCGTTCGGACAGGGAATAATAGATGAAAAACTGTTTTTT. It yields the protein CASSPFGQGIIDEKLFF.

This clonotype turned up a few times. V and J are TRBV7-6 and TRBJ1-2; 7 positions match TRBD1. The CDR3 loop spans 19 amino acids. From germline, CDR1 is SGHVS and CDR2 FNYEAQ. Germline trimming cut 2 bases from V and 7 bases from J; bases unmatched to any gene: 22. For the CDR3, the DNA is TGTGCCAGCAGCTTATTCCCCTCGACCCATCCCCTCGACAGGGCTGGCTACACCTTC. It yields the protein CASSLFPSTHPLDRAGYTF.

The gene calls are TRBV6-1 and TRBJ1-2; D is possibly TRBD1 (5 bases). Per germline, CDR1 MNHNS and CDR2 SASEGT. The V gene lost 7 bases and the J gene lost 0 bases, with 15 bases spanning the gap. CDR3 size: 15 residues. CDR3 protein: CASMVGQGANYGYTF. The CDR3 nucleotides are TGTGCCAGCATGGTCGGCCAGGGAGCTAACTATGGCTACACCTTC.

The sample holds a few counts of this clonotype. The CDR3 nucleotides are TGTGCCAGCAGCTTGAGTGCGAACAGGGGGTCGTCCTACGAGCAGTACTTC. Translating gives CASSLSANRGSSYEQYF. This sequence joins TRBV5-6 and TRBJ2-7; 8 nucleotides agree with TRBD1. J gave up 1 base and V 1 base, and 10 bases lay outside the gene matches. Germline lookup yields CDR1 SGHDT and CDR2 YYEEEE. This CDR3 is 17 amino acids long.

The gene calls are TRBV20-1 and TRBJ2-5; 9 bases map to TRBD2. The better agreement between TRBJ2-7 and the DNA end casts doubt on the J call. This CDR3 region has 14 residues. CDR1 is DFQATT, CDR2 SNEGSKA, per germline (reference sequence). CDR3 in DNA: TGCAGCGCTGCCCGTAGCGGGAGTTTCTACGAGCAGTACTTC. Amino acid sequence: CSAARSGSFYEQYF.

The gene calls are TRBV12-3 or TRBV12-4 and TRBJ2-1; D is possibly TRBD2 (5 bases). CDR3 size: 11 residues. V shed 6 bases and J shed 5 bases, with 5 bases lying between them. The CDR3 DNA reads as TGTGCCAGCAGGAGGGACAATGAGCAGTTCTTC. The encoded protein is CASRRDNEQFF.

J is TRBJ2-3 and V is TRBV11-2; 11 nucleotides line up with TRBD1. The CDR3 covers 16 residues. V was pared by 7 bases and J by 5 bases, with 11 bases of the junction left unmatched. Germline V gene data show CDR1 as SGHAT and CDR2 as FQNNGV. CDR3 loop: CASIPFPGQGGDTQYF. The CDR3 DNA reads as TGTGCCAGCATCCCATTTCCGGGACAGGGGGGAGATACGCAGTATTTT.

The chain carries TRBV28 and TRBJ2-7; unclear D gene. Germline V gene lookup returns CDR1 MDHEN and CDR2 SYDVKM. The CDR3 is 11 amino acids. Between the trimmed V and J ends, which lost 3 bases and 4 bases, there was a span of 4 bases. The DNA for the CDR3 is TGTGCCAGCAGTTTTTTTTACGAGCAGTACTTC. It encodes CASSFFYEQYF. The full variable domain, its missing parts supplied by reference TRBV28 and TRBJ2-7, is DVKVTQSSRYLVKRTGEKVFLECVQDMDHENMFWYRQDPGLGLRLIYFSYDVKMKEKGDIPEGYSVSREKKERFSLILESASTNQTSMYLCASSFFYEQYFGPGTRLTVT.

The chain links TRBV28 to TRBJ2-1; 7 bases are a match to TRBD2. The CDR3 is 17 residues long. The trim removed 6 bases at V and 3 bases at J, leaving 14 bases unmatched. Per the germline V gene, CDR1 is MDHEN and CDR2 is SYDVKM. The CDR3 DNA reads TGTGCCAGCAGAACAAATCGGGGCGCGGGAGACTACAATGAGCAGTTCTTC. This encodes CASRTNRGAGDYNEQFF.

A few counts support this clonotype. The chain links TRBV12-3 or TRBV12-4 to TRBJ1-1; 8 bases are shared with TRBD1. This CDR3 contains 15 residues. V lost 6 bases to trimming and J lost 11 bases; unmatched junction nucleotides: 17. DNA for the CDR3: TGTGCCAGCAGCCCTAGGACAGGGAAGGCTTCGGAGGCTTTCTTT. Translation gives CASSPRTGKASEAFF.

This clonotype was seen only a few times. CDR3: CASRGGTSKADTQYF. As DNA, the CDR3 is TGCGCCAGCAGGGGCGGGACTAGTAAAGCAGATACGCAGTATTTT. The chain recombines TRBV5-1 with TRBJ2-3, with 8 positions matching TRBD2. Germline values: CDR1 SGHRS, CDR2 YFSETQ. The CDR3 has 15 amino acids. With V trimmed by 5 bases and J by 4 bases, 9 bases remained unmatched.

This clonotype was observed a handful of times. The chain employs TRBV4-1 and TRBJ1-2, with D uncertain. V dropped 1 base and J dropped 4 bases, with 19 bases sitting between them. The CDR3 loop spans 17 amino acids. CDR1 and CDR2 from the germline V gene are MGHRA and YSYEKL. The CDR3 spells CASSQGTNSALVYGYTF. The DNA for the CDR3 is TGCGCCAGCAGCCAAGGAACAAACAGCGCCTTGGTCTATGGCTACACCTTC.

This sequence joins TRBV11-2 and TRBJ2-7; the match to TRBD2 covers 8 bases. V lost 5 bases to trimming and J lost 2 bases; unmatched junction nucleotides: 5. This CDR3 is 14 amino acids long. The germline V gene encodes CDR1 SGHAT and CDR2 FQNNGV. Here the CDR3 reads CASSPNSGAYEQYF. In DNA form, the CDR3 reads TGTGCCAGCAGCCCAAATAGCGGGGCCTACGAGCAGTACTTC.

The chain uses TRBV9 and TRBJ1-4; TRBD1 aligns across 8 bases. With V trimmed by 4 bases and J by 8 bases, 13 bases remained unmatched. This CDR3 contains 16 residues. The germline gives CDR1 SGDLS, CDR2 YYNGEE. The CDR3 sequence is CASSLTSTGVGEKLFF. CDR3 DNA sequence: TGTGCCAGCAGCTTAACCTCGACAGGGGTGGGAGAAAAACTGTTTTTT.

This clonotype was detected once. A far bigger clonotype differs at one base, so this is likely a read error. This chain joins TRBV12-3 or TRBV12-4 and TRBJ1-2, with 7 bases that match TRBD1. The CDR3 covers 13 residues. CDR3 in amino acids: CASSLGQGYGYAF. The DNA of the CDR3 is TGTGCCAGCAGTTTAGGACAGGGCTATGGCTACGCCTTC.

This clonotype has just a few counts. The chain has TRBV7-2 and TRBJ1-5, with D perhaps matching TRBD1 (6 bases). In germline, CDR1 is SGHTA, CDR2 FQGNSA. This CDR3 comprises 18 residues. Trimming removed 5 bases from V and 1 base from J, with 21 bases in between. DNA for the CDR3: TGTGCCAGCAGCGCTGACAGGAGGTGGGATGGGAGCAATCAGCCCCAGCATTTT. This translates into CASSADRRWDGSNQPQHF.

This clonotype is a singleton in its sample. The CDR3 protein is CASSESGSSVHEQYF. CDR3 DNA: TGTGCCAGCAGTGAAAGCGGGTCGTCGGTGCACGAGCAGTACTTC. The chain has TRBV28 and TRBJ2-7; possibly TRBD2 for D (6 bases). Trimming pared 5 bases from V and 5 bases from J, leaving 19 bases between. CDR3 length: 15 amino acids. Germline CDR1 reads MDHEN; CDR2 reads SYDVKM.

This clonotype occurred a few times. The chain combines TRBV7-6 with TRBJ1-6, with a tentative D call TRBD1 (5 bases). Trimming pared 5 bases from V and 5 bases from J, leaving 16 bases between. This CDR3 comprises 16 residues. Germline-derived CDR1 and CDR2 are SGHVS and FNYEAQ. The CDR3: CASSRRERGDNSPLHF. The CDR3 nucleotides are TGTGCCAGCAGCCGTCGCGAGAGGGGAGATAATTCACCCCTCCACTTT.

The V gene is TRBV20-1, the J gene TRBJ2-1, with TRBD2 matching 14 bases. V lost 1 base, J lost 8 bases, and 7 bases stayed unmatched. The CDR3 spans 16 residues. Germline CDR1 DFQATT, CDR2 SNEGSKA (reference sequence). CDR3 bases: TGCAGTGCTAGAGGACTAGCGGGAGGGGGAGGGGATGAGCAGTTCTTC. Residues: CSARGLAGGGGDEQFF.

This clonotype was seen more than once but under ten times. V is TRBV5-1 and J is TRBJ1-2; D is uncertain. Germline values: CDR1 SGHRS, CDR2 YFSETQ. V lost 0 bases, J lost 3 bases, and 12 bases lay in between. The CDR3 is 15 amino acids. The CDR3 coding sequence is TGCGCCAGCAGCTTGGAATCGTATTCAGACTATGGCTACACCTTC. Translating it yields CASSLESYSDYGYTF.

The J gene is TRBJ2-3, the V gene TRBV7-2; 10 nucleotides align to TRBD1. In germline, CDR1 is SGHTA, CDR2 FQGNSA. V lost 8 bases, J lost 3 bases, and 5 bases stayed unmatched. The CDR3 runs to 14 residues. CDR3: CASPGTGDTDTQYF. Here the CDR3 DNA reads TGTGCCAGCCCCGGGACAGGGGATACAGATACGCAGTATTTT.

Ten or more counts support this clonotype. The V call is TRBV4-3, the J call TRBJ1-2; no firm D call. Germline CDR1 and CDR2: LGHNA and YSLEER. Trimming removed 0 bases at V and 4 bases at J, with 15 bases between. The CDR3 spans 16 residues. Written as DNA, the CDR3 is TGCGCCAGCAGCCAAGATTCGGCGACATCTAGCTATGGCTACACCTTC. This encodes CASSQDSATSSYGYTF.

This chain connects TRBV20-1 to TRBJ2-3, with D perhaps matching TRBD1 (6 bases). The V end lost 6 bases, the J end lost 2 bases, and 15 bases lay between the germline ends. The CDR3 is made up of 14 amino acids. Germline-derived CDR1 and CDR2 are DFQATT and SNEGSKA (reference sequence). CDR3 loop: CSASGQSDTDTQYF. Written as DNA, the CDR3 is TGCAGTGCCTCTGGACAGAGTGACACAGATACGCAGTATTTT.

The V gene is TRBV7-9, the J gene TRBJ1-6, with 7 nucleotides matching TRBD1. Trimming removed 4 bases from V and 0 bases from J; junction bases left unmatched: 9. Germline V gene lookup returns CDR1 SEHNR and CDR2 FQNEAQ (reference sequence). The CDR3 covers 18 residues. The CDR3 DNA is TGTGCCAGCAGCTCAACGCGGGACAGCAGCTCCTATAATTCACCCCTCCACTTT. Its protein is CASSSTRDSSSYNSPLHF. Full variable domain (remainder filled in from reference TRBV7-9 and TRBJ1-6): DTGVSQNPRHKITKRGQNVTFRCDPISEHNRLYWYRQTLGQGPEFLTYFQNEAQLEKSRLLSDRFSAERPKGSFSTLEIQRTEQGDSAMYLCASSSTRDSSSYNSPLHFGNGTRLTVT.